This TCR beta chain came from a study of regulatory T cells in long-lasting Graves disease. Study overall: Graves' patients who were just diagnosed had used antithyroid drugs for under 3 months. Study-wide results and caveats: Those with persistent disease had in common more public clonotypes (2,741) than new patients (approximately 970). Accuracy was perhaps lowered by the small sample size.

This clonotype was counted ten times or more. Antigen: not known. The V and J ends lost 7 bases and 0 bases respectively, with 22 bases between them. CDR1 MNHNS and CDR2 SASEGT come from the germline V gene. The CDR3 spans 17 residues. Time point noted: newly diagnosed GD, antithyroid drugs for less than 3 months. From PBMCs, RNA was extracted and then used to make the TCR library. Arm-PCR of CDR3 regions and iRepertoire HTBI primers were used to build TCR beta libraries. TCRdb itself ran the multiplex PCR reads through MiXCR, one entry per CDR3 protein. The sample holds over 300,000 distinct CDR3 sequences, about a sixth seen once.

The chain carries TRBV6-1 and TRBJ2-7, with D possibly being TRBD2 (5 bases). This sample comprised peripheral blood mononuclear cells (PBMCs), obtained at new diagnosis, from a patient treated with antithyroid drugs. This clonotype was sampled from a female donor with Graves disease. CDR3 residues: CASTFASGSEPSYEQYF. The CDR3 coding sequence is TGTGCCAGCACCTTTGCGTCGGGGTCCGAACCCTCCTACGAGCAGTACTTC.